What follows describes a single TCR beta chain. Clones were sequenced by immunoSEQ multiplex PCR, and TCRdb holds only the in-frame ones, with some missing. The sample shows 600,000 or so clones, about 87% of them seen only once. This record belongs to a study of shared T cell receptors in the human thymus. The CDR3 extends over 15 amino acids. Germline V gives CDR1 PRHDT, CDR2 FYEKMQ (reference sequence). Unmatched junction bases numbered 8, after V lost 6 bases and J lost 4 bases. Separately, the same data were catalogued under a study of human thymus T cells. That source adds: During corrective heart surgery, resections were taken, and the thymus tissue came from them. Thymic and blood repertoires seemed to favor certain V and J genes. Related work showed strongly overlapping thymic repertoires across unrelated individuals.

This receptor was taken from a boy younger than two with a congenital heart defect. V gene TRBV13 combines with J gene TRBJ2-3, with 9 bases aligning to TRBD2. Input material: thymocytes. CDR3 DNA: TGTGCCAGCAGAACGGCGGGAGGGCCCTCAGATACGCAGTATTTT. It is translated as CASRTAGGPSDTQYF.